This TCR beta chain was captured in a study of naive and memory T cell subsets. General study results and limits: Naive and memory subsets had different power law exponents for TCR abundance. In naive cells, over 85% of TCR sequences were seen only once.

Both TRBC1 and TRBC2 were covered by a beta constant-region primer of two equimolar oligonucleotides. Four rounds of PCR amplified the ligated cDNA using nested alpha and beta constant-region primers plus SP2. TCRdb analysed the UMI-ligation and nested PCR reads with MiXCR anew, one entry per CDR3 protein. The data show about 85,000 distinct CDR3 sequences, around 14% seen once. V shed 4 bases and J 6 bases; nucleotides not matched to a gene: 4. The germline CDR1 and CDR2 sequences are SGHVS and FQNEAQ. The CDR3 is 13 residues long. CD4+ T cell IFNgamma after overnight CMV lysate exposure gave donor CMV status. On this clonotype itself: Its matching antigen is unknown.

Input material: central memory CD4+ T cells from blood. The clonotype originates from a human donor in good health. The V call is TRBV7-8, the J call TRBJ1-1, with 8 nucleotides matching TRBD1. CDR3 loop: CASSYQGAAEAFF. CDR3 nucleotides: TGTGCCAGCAGCTACCAGGGGGCAGCTGAAGCTTTCTTT.